A selection of T cell receptor beta chains follows, all from one sample in a study of T cell responses to AZD1222 COVID-19 vaccine. Method: immunoSEQ multiplex PCR; TCRdb's copy keeps in-frame clones and lacks some. The data hold 180,000 or so clones, with about 86% observed a single time. Sequenced here: peripheral blood, sampled on day 0 of AZD1222 vaccination. Source of these receptors: an adult in good health. The CDR3 runs from the conserved cysteine through the conserved F or W. D genes are given only for firm matches. Clone size appears in some rows only: once, few, many, or a class for an expanded clone.

abundance: -
j_gene: TRBJ1-1
v_gene: TRBV7-8
d_gene: -
CDR3nt: TGTGCCAGCAGCCCCCGTCCTTCGGGACCTAACACTGAAGCTTTCTTT
CDR3aa: CASSPRPSGPNTEAFF

abundance: -
j_gene: TRBJ1-6
v_gene: TRBV28
d_gene: -
CDR3nt: TGTGCCAGCAGTCCGCGCGGGCAAGCCGATAATTCACCCCTCCACTTT
CDR3aa: CASSPRGQADNSPLHF

abundance: -
j_gene: TRBJ1-5
v_gene: TRBV15
d_gene: TRBD1
CDR3nt: TGTGCCACCGGGGACAGACAATATAGCAATCAGCCCCAGCATTTT
CDR3aa: CATGDRQYSNQPQHF

abundance: -
j_gene: TRBJ1-4
v_gene: TRBV28
d_gene: -
CDR3nt: TGTGCCAGCAGTTTGGGTCAGGTCGGCGAAAAACTGTTTTTT
CDR3aa: CASSLGQVGEKLFF

abundance: -
j_gene: TRBJ2-4
v_gene: TRBV2
d_gene: -
CDR3nt: TGTGCCAGCAGCCCAGACAGTTCCCAAAACATTCAGTACTTC
CDR3aa: CASSPDSSQNIQYF

abundance: once
j_gene: TRBJ1-6
v_gene: TRBV7-3
d_gene: TRBD1
CDR3nt: TGTGCCAGCAGCTCGACAGGGCCTAATTCACCCCTCCACTTT
CDR3aa: CASSSTGPNSPLHF

abundance: once
j_gene: TRBJ1-5
v_gene: TRBV5-1
d_gene: TRBD1
CDR3nt: TGCGCCAGCAGCCGGGGACAGAATCAGCCCCAGCATTTT
CDR3aa: CASSRGQNQPQHF

abundance: -
j_gene: TRBJ1-5
v_gene: TRBV5-6
d_gene: -
CDR3nt: TGTGCCAGCAGCTTGGTCGCGGACAATCAGCCCCAGCATTTT
CDR3aa: CASSLVADNQPQHF

abundance: -
j_gene: TRBJ2-7
v_gene: TRBV4-2
d_gene: -
CDR3nt: TGTGCCAGCAGCCAAGAGTGGGGGGTTTCCTACGAGCAGTACTTC
CDR3aa: CASSQEWGVSYEQYF

abundance: few
j_gene: TRBJ1-2
v_gene: TRBV18
d_gene: -
CDR3nt: TGTGCCAGCTCACCCGGGCTACAGGGCAATGGCTACACCTTC
CDR3aa: CASSPGLQGNGYTF

abundance: -
j_gene: TRBJ1-2
v_gene: TRBV2
d_gene: TRBD1
CDR3nt: TGTGCCAGCAGAAGGTCAGGGGGCGCCTATGGCTACACCTTC
CDR3aa: CASRRSGGAYGYTF

abundance: once
j_gene: TRBJ1-5
v_gene: TRBV4-2
d_gene: -
CDR3nt: TGTGCCAGCAGCCAATTACAGGATAGCAATCAGCCCCAGCATTTT
CDR3aa: CASSQLQDSNQPQHF

abundance: -
j_gene: TRBJ2-7
v_gene: TRBV21-1
d_gene: -
CDR3nt: TGTGCCAGCAGCAAAGCGCGAGACTCCTACGAGCAGTACTTC
CDR3aa: CASSKARDSYEQYF

abundance: -
j_gene: TRBJ1-1
v_gene: TRBV18
d_gene: -
CDR3nt: TGTGCCAGCTCCCAAGACTGGTTCGCTTTCTTT
CDR3aa: CASSQDWFAFF

abundance: -
j_gene: TRBJ2-2
v_gene: TRBV5-6
d_gene: -
CDR3nt: TGTGCCAGCAGCTTGGATGGCAGGGAGGTCCCCGGGGAGCTGTTTTTT
CDR3aa: CASSLDGREVPGELFF

abundance: -
j_gene: TRBJ2-7
v_gene: TRBV7-6
d_gene: -
CDR3nt: TGTGCCAGCAGCTCCCGACAGGCCGGGCCCTACGAGCAGTACTTC
CDR3aa: CASSSRQAGPYEQYF

abundance: -
j_gene: TRBJ1-5
v_gene: TRBV20-1
d_gene: -
CDR3nt: TGCAGTGCTAGTGTGGGGGGAGACCAGCCCCAGCATTTT
CDR3aa: CSASVGGDQPQHF

abundance: -
j_gene: TRBJ2-7
v_gene: TRBV6-5
d_gene: -
CDR3nt: TGTGCCAGCAGTTACGGGGAGGCGGGCTACGAGCAGTACTTC
CDR3aa: CASSYGEAGYEQYF

abundance: -
j_gene: TRBJ2-2
v_gene: TRBV19
d_gene: -
CDR3nt: TGTGCCAGTAGTATATCCGGTACAAGCCACGGGGAGCTGTTTTTT
CDR3aa: CASSISGTSHGELFF

abundance: -
j_gene: TRBJ1-6
v_gene: TRBV27
d_gene: -
CDR3nt: TGTGCCAGCAGTTCGTTCGGGTCACCCCTCCACTTT
CDR3aa: CASSSFGSPLHF

abundance: -
j_gene: TRBJ2-5
v_gene: TRBV6-2/TRBV6-3
d_gene: TRBD2
CDR3nt: TGTGCCAGCAGTTACCATCCGAGCGGGGGGGCCAGAGAGACCCAGTACTTC
CDR3aa: CASSYHPSGGARETQYF

abundance: -
j_gene: TRBJ1-2
v_gene: TRBV11-2
d_gene: -
CDR3nt: TGTGCCAGCAGCCCCGGGCCAGGGGCCCTCTATGGCTACACCTTC
CDR3aa: CASSPGPGALYGYTF

abundance: -
j_gene: TRBJ1-2
v_gene: TRBV7-2
d_gene: -
CDR3nt: TGTGCCAGCAGGACGACAGAGATTCGGGGCTATGGCTACACCTTC
CDR3aa: CASRTTEIRGYGYTF

abundance: -
j_gene: TRBJ2-5
v_gene: TRBV7-6
d_gene: TRBD2
CDR3nt: TGTGCCAGCAGCCCCCTAGCGGGGGGGCCGGAGACCCAGTACTTC
CDR3aa: CASSPLAGGPETQYF

abundance: -
j_gene: TRBJ2-3
v_gene: TRBV9
d_gene: -
CDR3nt: TGTGCCAGCAGCCCCGGGCTCACAGATACGCAGTATTTT
CDR3aa: CASSPGLTDTQYF

abundance: -
j_gene: TRBJ1-5
v_gene: TRBV10-3
d_gene: -
CDR3nt: TGTGCCATCAGTGAGAACCCCCGGGCTAGCAATCAGCCCCAGCATTTT
CDR3aa: CAISENPRASNQPQHF

abundance: -
j_gene: TRBJ2-7
v_gene: TRBV6-1
d_gene: TRBD1
CDR3nt: TGTGCCAGCAGTGAACGTGGACAGGTCGGCGAGCAGTACTTC
CDR3aa: CASSERGQVGEQYF

abundance: -
j_gene: TRBJ1-5
v_gene: TRBV6-5
d_gene: -
CDR3nt: TGTGCCAGCACCGCGACGGCTGCTAGCAATCAGCCCCAGCATTTT
CDR3aa: CASTATAASNQPQHF

abundance: -
j_gene: TRBJ2-7
v_gene: TRBV6-2/TRBV6-3
d_gene: -
CDR3nt: TGTGCCAGCAGCCCCCCAAATTACGAGCAGTACTTC
CDR3aa: CASSPPNYEQYF

abundance: -
j_gene: TRBJ2-3
v_gene: TRBV7-2
d_gene: -
CDR3nt: TGTGCCAGCAGCTCCAAGGTTTCGTCAGATACGCAGTATTTT
CDR3aa: CASSSKVSSDTQYF

abundance: -
j_gene: TRBJ1-1
v_gene: TRBV10-1
d_gene: -
CDR3nt: TGCGCCAGCAGATGGTGGGGTTGTCGCGGGCCAAACACTGAAGCTTTCTTT
CDR3aa: CASRWWGCRGPNTEAFF

abundance: -
j_gene: TRBJ1-1
v_gene: TRBV5-1
d_gene: -
CDR3nt: TGCGCCAGCAGCGCTACCAGCATGAACACTGAAGCTTTCTTT
CDR3aa: CASSATSMNTEAFF

abundance: -
j_gene: TRBJ2-1
v_gene: TRBV4-2
d_gene: -
CDR3nt: TGTGCCAGCAGCCAAGTCAGGGAGGCCTCCTACAATGAGCAGTTCTTC
CDR3aa: CASSQVREASYNEQFF

abundance: once
j_gene: TRBJ2-3
v_gene: TRBV14
d_gene: -
CDR3nt: TGTGCCAGCAGCCTCGAAACGGGCACGCAGTATTTT
CDR3aa: CASSLETGTQYF

abundance: -
j_gene: TRBJ2-1
v_gene: TRBV9
d_gene: TRBD1
CDR3nt: TGTGCCAGCAGCGTAGATCCCCCAGGGGGCGTCACAAATGAGCAGTTCTTC
CDR3aa: CASSVDPPGGVTNEQFF

abundance: -
j_gene: TRBJ2-1
v_gene: TRBV24-1
d_gene: TRBD1
CDR3nt: TGTGCCACCAGTGGGGACAGGTCGTACAATGAGCAGTTCTTC
CDR3aa: CATSGDRSYNEQFF

abundance: few
j_gene: TRBJ1-2
v_gene: TRBV7-8
d_gene: TRBD1
CDR3nt: TGTGCCAGCAGCCCGTTCACAGGGGCTTATGGCTACACCTTC
CDR3aa: CASSPFTGAYGYTF

abundance: -
j_gene: TRBJ2-7
v_gene: TRBV20-1
d_gene: -
CDR3nt: TGCAGTGCCCTTCAGGGCTACGAGCAGTACTTC
CDR3aa: CSALQGYEQYF

abundance: -
j_gene: TRBJ2-4
v_gene: TRBV5-6
d_gene: TRBD1
CDR3nt: TGTGCCAGCAGCCTCATGGACAGGGGCAAAAACATTCAGTACTTC
CDR3aa: CASSLMDRGKNIQYF

abundance: -
j_gene: TRBJ2-7
v_gene: TRBV10-3
d_gene: -
CDR3nt: TGTGCCATCAGTGGGACGGTAAGCTCCTACGAGCAGTACTTC
CDR3aa: CAISGTVSSYEQYF

abundance: -
j_gene: TRBJ1-2
v_gene: TRBV7-9
d_gene: TRBD1
CDR3nt: TGTGCCAGCAGCTCCGGGACAGGGACCTATGGCTACACCTTC
CDR3aa: CASSSGTGTYGYTF

abundance: once
j_gene: TRBJ1-6
v_gene: TRBV9
d_gene: -
CDR3nt: TGTGCCAGCAGCCCTCGCCGGGGCGAGGATTCACCCCTCCACTTT
CDR3aa: CASSPRRGEDSPLHF

abundance: once
j_gene: TRBJ1-2
v_gene: TRBV2
d_gene: -
CDR3nt: TGTGCCAGCAGCGGTGACAGGCCCCTCTATGGCTACACCTTC
CDR3aa: CASSGDRPLYGYTF

abundance: -
j_gene: TRBJ2-2
v_gene: TRBV5-1
d_gene: -
CDR3nt: TGCGCCAGCAGCCCCCGAGGGGTTCAAACCGGGGAGCTGTTTTTT
CDR3aa: CASSPRGVQTGELFF

abundance: -
j_gene: TRBJ1-2
v_gene: TRBV3-1/TRBV3-2
d_gene: TRBD1
CDR3nt: TGTGCCAGCAGCCAAGGACAGGGCGGTGGGTATGGCTACACCTTC
CDR3aa: CASSQGQGGGYGYTF

abundance: -
j_gene: TRBJ2-1
v_gene: TRBV7-2
d_gene: -
CDR3nt: TGTGCCAGCAGCTCCGGGGTTCGGTACAATGAGCAGTTCTTC
CDR3aa: CASSSGVRYNEQFF

abundance: -
j_gene: TRBJ2-1
v_gene: TRBV3-1/TRBV3-2
d_gene: TRBD2
CDR3nt: TGTGCCAGCAGCCAAGACGGGATCATAGCGGGGGGGCCGGTGAACAATGAGCAGTTCTTC
CDR3aa: CASSQDGIIAGGPVNNEQFF

abundance: -
j_gene: TRBJ1-2
v_gene: TRBV27
d_gene: TRBD1
CDR3nt: TGTGCCAGCAGCCGTGAGCCCCGAACCGGGACAGGTACTAACTATGGCTACACCTTC
CDR3aa: CASSREPRTGTGTNYGYTF

abundance: once
j_gene: TRBJ1-4
v_gene: TRBV7-9
d_gene: TRBD1
CDR3nt: TGTGCCAGCAGCTTAGCGGTTGGGACAGACAATGAAAAACTGTTTTTT
CDR3aa: CASSLAVGTDNEKLFF

abundance: -
j_gene: TRBJ2-3
v_gene: TRBV19
d_gene: -
CDR3nt: TGTGCCAGTAGTATAGATCTCACAGATACGCAGTATTTT
CDR3aa: CASSIDLTDTQYF

abundance: -
j_gene: TRBJ2-3
v_gene: TRBV19
d_gene: -
CDR3nt: TGTGCCAGTAGAGACTTATCAGATACGCAGTATTTT
CDR3aa: CASRDLSDTQYF

abundance: -
j_gene: TRBJ2-7
v_gene: TRBV10-1
d_gene: -
CDR3nt: TGCGCCACGGGATCCACCTACGAGCAGTACTTC
CDR3aa: CATGSTYEQYF

abundance: few
j_gene: TRBJ1-1
v_gene: TRBV20-1
d_gene: -
CDR3nt: TGTCTCGGGGGGGGCCCCACTGAAGCTTTCTTT
CDR3aa: CLGGGPTEAFF

abundance: -
j_gene: TRBJ2-7
v_gene: TRBV18
d_gene: TRBD1
CDR3nt: TGTGCCAGCTCACCAGGGACAGGGGACTACGAGCAGTACTTC
CDR3aa: CASSPGTGDYEQYF

abundance: -
j_gene: TRBJ2-7
v_gene: TRBV7-9
d_gene: TRBD2
CDR3nt: TGTGCCAGCAGCTTAGTGGCGGGGGGCTCCTACGAGCAGTACTTC
CDR3aa: CASSLVAGGSYEQYF